The rows below give T cell receptor beta chains drawn from one sample of a study of blood T cell repertoires in COVID-19. Clones were read by immunoSEQ multiplex PCR, and TCRdb kept only the in-frame ones, dropping some. Of 250,000 or so clones in the sample, 86% were seen once. Sequenced sample: peripheral blood. The receptor set was obtained from a young woman with active or convalescent COVID-19. Each CDR3 is given with its conserved first and last residue. Some rows have no size entry. The others give once, few or many, or a class for an expanded clone.

cdr3_length j_call clone_size v_call cdr3_aa
16 TRBJ2-1 . TRBV2 CASNRRGGSGYNEQFF
14 TRBJ2-1 few TRBV5-6 CASSSTSGGDEQFF
18 TRBJ2-1 . TRBV15 CATSTRTGRIGGYNEQFF
14 TRBJ1-4 . TRBV11-3 CAIIDRTTNEKLFF
14 TRBJ2-7 few TRBV30 CAWSVTGGYYEQYF
14 TRBJ1-5 once TRBV24-1 CATSPDSARQPQHF
17 TRBJ2-7 . TRBV5-6 CASSLLGQGSSSYEQYF
15 TRBJ1-6 few TRBV7-2 CASSPGSSYNSPLHF
15 TRBJ2-7 . TRBV27 CASKSQGAHTYEQYF
11 TRBJ2-1 once TRBV6-6 CASSSFNEQFF